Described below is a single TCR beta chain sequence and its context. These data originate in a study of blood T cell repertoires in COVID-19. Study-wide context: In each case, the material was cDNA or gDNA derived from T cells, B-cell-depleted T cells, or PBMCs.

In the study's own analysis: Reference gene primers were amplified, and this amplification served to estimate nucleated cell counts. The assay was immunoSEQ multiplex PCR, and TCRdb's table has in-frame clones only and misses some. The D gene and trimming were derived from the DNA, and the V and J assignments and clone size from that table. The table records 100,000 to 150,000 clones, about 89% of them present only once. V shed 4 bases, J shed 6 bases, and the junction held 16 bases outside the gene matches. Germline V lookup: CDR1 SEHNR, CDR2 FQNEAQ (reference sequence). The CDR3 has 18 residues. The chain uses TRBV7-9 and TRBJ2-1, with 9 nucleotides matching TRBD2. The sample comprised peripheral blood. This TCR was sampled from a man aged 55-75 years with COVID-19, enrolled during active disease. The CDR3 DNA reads TGTGCCAGCAGCTCTATTAGCGGGGGCCCTTCTGACACCAATGAGCAGTTCTTC. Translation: CASSSISGGPSDTNEQFF.